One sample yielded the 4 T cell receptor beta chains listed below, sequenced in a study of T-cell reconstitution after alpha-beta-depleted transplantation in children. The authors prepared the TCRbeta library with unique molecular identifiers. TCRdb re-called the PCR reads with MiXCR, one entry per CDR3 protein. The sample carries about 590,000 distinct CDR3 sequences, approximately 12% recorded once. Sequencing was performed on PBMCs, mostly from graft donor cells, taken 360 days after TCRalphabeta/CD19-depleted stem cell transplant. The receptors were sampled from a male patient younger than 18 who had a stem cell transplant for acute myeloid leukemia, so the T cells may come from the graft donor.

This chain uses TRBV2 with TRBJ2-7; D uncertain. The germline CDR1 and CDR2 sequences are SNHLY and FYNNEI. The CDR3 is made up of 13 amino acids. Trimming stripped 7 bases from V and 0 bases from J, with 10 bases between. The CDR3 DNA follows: TGTGCCAGCACGGAGCGCCACTCCTACGAGCAGTACTTC. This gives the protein CASTERHSYEQYF. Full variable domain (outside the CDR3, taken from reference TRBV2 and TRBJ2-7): EPEVTQTPSHQVTQMGQEVILRCVPISNHLYFYWYRQILGQKVEFLVSFYNNEISEKSEIFDDQFSVERPDGSNFTLKIRSTKLEDSAMYFCASTERHSYEQYFGPGTRLTVT.

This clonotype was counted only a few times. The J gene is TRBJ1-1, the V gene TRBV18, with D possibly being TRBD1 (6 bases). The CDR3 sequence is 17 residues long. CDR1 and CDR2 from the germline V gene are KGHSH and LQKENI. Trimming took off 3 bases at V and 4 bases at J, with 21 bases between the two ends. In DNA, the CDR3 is TGTGCCAGCTCACCCCTGACAGGCATATTGGGGGGCACTGAAGCTTTCTTT. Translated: CASSPLTGILGGTEAFF. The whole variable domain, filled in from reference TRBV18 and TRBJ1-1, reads NAGVMQNPRHLVRRRGQEARLRCSPMKGHSHVYWYRQLPEEGLKFMVYLQKENIIDESGMPKERFSAEFPKEGPSILRIQQVVRGDSAAYFCASSPLTGILGGTEAFFGQGTRLTVV.

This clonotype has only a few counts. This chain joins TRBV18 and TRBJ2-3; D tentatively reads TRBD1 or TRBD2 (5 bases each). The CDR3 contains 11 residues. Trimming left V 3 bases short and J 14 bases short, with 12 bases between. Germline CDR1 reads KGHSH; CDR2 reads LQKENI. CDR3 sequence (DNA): TGTGCCAGCTCACCGGGACCGCAGGCGTATTTT. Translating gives CASSPGPQAYF.

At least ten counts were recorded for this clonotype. CDR3 nucleotides: TGTGCCAGCAAGGGAGACAGGGGGCCCCACAATGAGCAGTTCTTC. Translated: CASKGDRGPHNEQFF. V and J are TRBV2 and TRBJ2-1; 10 nucleotides line up with TRBD1. The germline V gene has CDR1 SNHLY and CDR2 FYNNEI. Germline trimming cut 7 bases from V and 5 bases from J; bases unmatched to any gene: 8. This CDR3 comprises 15 residues. Drawing the rest from reference TRBV2 and TRBJ2-1, the complete variable domain is EPEVTQTPSHQVTQMGQEVILRCVPISNHLYFYWYRQILGQKVEFLVSFYNNEISEKSEIFDDQFSVERPDGSNFTLKIRSTKLEDSAMYFCASKGDRGPHNEQFFGPGTRLTVL.